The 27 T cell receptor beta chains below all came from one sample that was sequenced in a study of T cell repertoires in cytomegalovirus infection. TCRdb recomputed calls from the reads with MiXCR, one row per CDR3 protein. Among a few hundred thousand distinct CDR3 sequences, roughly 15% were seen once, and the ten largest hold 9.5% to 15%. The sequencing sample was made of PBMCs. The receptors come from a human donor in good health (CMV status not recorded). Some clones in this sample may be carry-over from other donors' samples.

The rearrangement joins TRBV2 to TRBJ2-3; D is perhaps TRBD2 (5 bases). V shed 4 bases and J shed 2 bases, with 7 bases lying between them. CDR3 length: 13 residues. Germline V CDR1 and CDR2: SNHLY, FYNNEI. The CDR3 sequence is CASSGLFTDTQYF. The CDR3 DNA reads TGTGCCAGCAGTGGACTATTCACAGATACGCAGTATTTT. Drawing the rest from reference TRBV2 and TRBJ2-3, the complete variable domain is EPEVTQTPSHQVTQMGQEVILRCVPISNHLYFYWYRQILGQKVEFLVSFYNNEISEKSEIFDDQFSVERPDGSNFTLKIRSTKLEDSAMYFCASSGLFTDTQYFGPGTRLTVL.

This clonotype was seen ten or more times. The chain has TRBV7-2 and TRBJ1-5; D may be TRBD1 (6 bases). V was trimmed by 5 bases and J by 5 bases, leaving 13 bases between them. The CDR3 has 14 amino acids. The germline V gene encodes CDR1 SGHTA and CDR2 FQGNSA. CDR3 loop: CASSLSWTDQPQHF. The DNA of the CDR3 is TGTGCCAGCAGCCTATCGTGGACAGATCAGCCCCAGCATTTT. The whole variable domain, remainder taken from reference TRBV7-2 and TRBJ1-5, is GAGVSQSPSNKVTEKGKDVELRCDPISGHTALYWYRQSLGQGLEFLIYFQGNSAPDKSGLPSDRFSAERTGGSVSTLTIQRTQQEDSAVYLCASSLSWTDQPQHFGDGTRLSIL.

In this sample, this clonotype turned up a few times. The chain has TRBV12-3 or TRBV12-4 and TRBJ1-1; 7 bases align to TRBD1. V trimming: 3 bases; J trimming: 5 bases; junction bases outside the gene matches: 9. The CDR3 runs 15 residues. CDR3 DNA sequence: TGTGCCAGCAGTTTGGGAAGGAGGGGGCCTACTGAAGCTTTCTTT. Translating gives CASSLGRRGPTEAFF.

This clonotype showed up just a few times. CDR3 DNA sequence: TGTGCCAGCCAGAACTGGGTCACAGATACGCAGTATTTT. This encodes CASQNWVTDTQYF. This chain joins TRBV28 and TRBJ2-3; D is uncertain. The CDR3 sequence is 13 residues long. Germline CDR1 MDHEN, CDR2 SYDVKM. Trimming cost V 8 bases and J 2 bases, with 11 bases left between them. Full variable domain (rest looked up from reference TRBV28 and TRBJ2-3): DVKVTQSSRYLVKRTGEKVFLECVQDMDHENMFWYRQDPGLGLRLIYFSYDVKMKEKGDIPEGYSVSREKKERFSLILESASTNQTSMYLCASQNWVTDTQYFGPGTRLTVL.

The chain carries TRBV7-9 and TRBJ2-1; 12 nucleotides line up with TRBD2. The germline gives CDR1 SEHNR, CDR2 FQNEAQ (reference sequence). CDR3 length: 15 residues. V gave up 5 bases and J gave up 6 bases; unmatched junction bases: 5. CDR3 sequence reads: CASSGPGLAGNEQFF. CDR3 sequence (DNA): TGTGCCAGCAGCGGCCCGGGACTAGCGGGCAATGAGCAGTTCTTC.

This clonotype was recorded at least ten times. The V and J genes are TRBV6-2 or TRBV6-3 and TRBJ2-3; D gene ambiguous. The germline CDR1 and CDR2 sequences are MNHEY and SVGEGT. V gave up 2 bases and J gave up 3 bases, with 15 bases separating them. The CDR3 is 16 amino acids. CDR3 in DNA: TGTGCCAGCAGTTACAGGGCTCGTGAAAGAACAGATACGCAGTATTTT. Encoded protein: CASSYRARERTDTQYF.

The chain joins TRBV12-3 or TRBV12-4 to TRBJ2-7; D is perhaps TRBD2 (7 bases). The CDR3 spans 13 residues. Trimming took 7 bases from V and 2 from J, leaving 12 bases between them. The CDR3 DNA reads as TGTGCCAGCACGAGGGGGGGTCCCTACGAGCAGTACTTC. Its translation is CASTRGGPYEQYF.

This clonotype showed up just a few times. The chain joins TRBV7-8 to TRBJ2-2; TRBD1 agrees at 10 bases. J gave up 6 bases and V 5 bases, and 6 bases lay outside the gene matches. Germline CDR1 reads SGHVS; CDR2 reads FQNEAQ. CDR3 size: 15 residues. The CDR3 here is CASSGPGQGPGELFF. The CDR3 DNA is TGTGCCAGCAGCGGCCCGGGACAGGGGCCCGGGGAGCTGTTTTTT. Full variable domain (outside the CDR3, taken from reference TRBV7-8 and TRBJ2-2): GAGVSQSPRYKVAKRGQDVALRCDPISGHVSLFWYQQALGQGPEFLTYFQNEAQLDKSGLPSDRFFAERPEGSVSTLKIQRTQQEDSAVYLCASSGPGQGPGELFFGEGSRLTVL.

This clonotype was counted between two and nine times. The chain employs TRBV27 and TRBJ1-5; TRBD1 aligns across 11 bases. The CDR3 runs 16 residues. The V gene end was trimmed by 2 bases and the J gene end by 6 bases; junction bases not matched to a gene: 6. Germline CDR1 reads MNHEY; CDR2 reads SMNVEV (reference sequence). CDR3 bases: TGTGCCAGCAGTTTACAGGGAGGACAGGGGGCTCAGCCCCAGCATTTT. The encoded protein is CASSLQGGQGAQPQHF.

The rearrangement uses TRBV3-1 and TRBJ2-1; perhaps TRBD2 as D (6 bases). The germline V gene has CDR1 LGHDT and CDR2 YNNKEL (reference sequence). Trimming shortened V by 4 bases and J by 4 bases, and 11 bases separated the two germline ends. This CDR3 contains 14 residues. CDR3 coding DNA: TGTGCCAGCAGCCGGCCCGGGACTTACAATGAGCAGTTCTTC. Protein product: CASSRPGTYNEQFF.

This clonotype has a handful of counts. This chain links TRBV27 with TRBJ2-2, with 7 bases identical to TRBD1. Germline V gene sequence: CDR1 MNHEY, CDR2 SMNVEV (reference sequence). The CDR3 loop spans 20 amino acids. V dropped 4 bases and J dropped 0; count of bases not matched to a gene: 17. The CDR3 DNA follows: TGTGCCAGCAGTTGGGTGAAAAGAGGGGGCGTGATAACGAACACCGGGGAGCTGTTTTTT. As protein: CASSWVKRGGVITNTGELFF.

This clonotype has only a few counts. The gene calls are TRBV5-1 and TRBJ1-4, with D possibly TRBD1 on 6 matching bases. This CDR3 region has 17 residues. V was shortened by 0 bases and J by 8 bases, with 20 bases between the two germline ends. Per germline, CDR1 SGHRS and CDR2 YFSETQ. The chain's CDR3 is CASSLADWGADNEKLFF. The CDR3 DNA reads TGCGCCAGCAGCTTGGCCGACTGGGGGGCCGACAACGAAAAACTGTTTTTT.

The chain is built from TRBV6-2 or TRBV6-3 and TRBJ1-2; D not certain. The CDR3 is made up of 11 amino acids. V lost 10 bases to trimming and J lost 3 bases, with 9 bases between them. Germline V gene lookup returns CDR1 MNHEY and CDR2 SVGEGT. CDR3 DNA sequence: TGTGCCACCCTGATGGACTATGGCTACACCTTC. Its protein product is CATLMDYGYTF.

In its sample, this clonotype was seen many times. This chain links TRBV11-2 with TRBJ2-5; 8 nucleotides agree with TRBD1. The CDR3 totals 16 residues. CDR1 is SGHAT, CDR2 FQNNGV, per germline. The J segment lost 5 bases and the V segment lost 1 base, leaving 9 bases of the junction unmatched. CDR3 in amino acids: CASSLVAGRGRETQYF. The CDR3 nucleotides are TGTGCCAGCAGCTTAGTCGCCGGCAGGGGGCGGGAGACCCAGTACTTC.

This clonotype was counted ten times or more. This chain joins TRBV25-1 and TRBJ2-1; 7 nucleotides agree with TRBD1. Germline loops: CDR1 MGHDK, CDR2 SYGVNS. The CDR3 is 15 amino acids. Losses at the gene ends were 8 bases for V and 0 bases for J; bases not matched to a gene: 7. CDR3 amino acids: CASAAGTASYNEQFF. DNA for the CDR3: TGTGCCAGCGCCGCCGGGACAGCCTCCTACAATGAGCAGTTCTTC.

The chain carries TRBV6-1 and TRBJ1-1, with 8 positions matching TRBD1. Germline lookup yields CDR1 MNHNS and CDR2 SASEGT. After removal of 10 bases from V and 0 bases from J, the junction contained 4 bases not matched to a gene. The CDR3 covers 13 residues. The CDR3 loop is CATQGAVNTEAFF. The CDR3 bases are TGTGCCACCCAGGGGGCAGTGAACACTGAAGCTTTCTTT.

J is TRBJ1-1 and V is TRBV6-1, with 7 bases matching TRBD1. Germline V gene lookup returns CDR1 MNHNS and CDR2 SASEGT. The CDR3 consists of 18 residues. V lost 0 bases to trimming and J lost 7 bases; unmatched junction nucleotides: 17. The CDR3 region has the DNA TGTGCCAGCAGTGAAGCGGGATTAGTCAGGACAGGCCGGATTGAAGCTTTCTTT. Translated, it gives CASSEAGLVRTGRIEAFF.

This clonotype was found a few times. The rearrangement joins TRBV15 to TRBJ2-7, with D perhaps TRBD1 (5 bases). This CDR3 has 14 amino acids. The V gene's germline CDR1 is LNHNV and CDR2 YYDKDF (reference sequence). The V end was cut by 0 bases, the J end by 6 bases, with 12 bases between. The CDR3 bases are TGTGCCACCAGCAGAGATCAAGGGGCCTCCGAGCAGTACTTC. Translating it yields CATSRDQGASEQYF.

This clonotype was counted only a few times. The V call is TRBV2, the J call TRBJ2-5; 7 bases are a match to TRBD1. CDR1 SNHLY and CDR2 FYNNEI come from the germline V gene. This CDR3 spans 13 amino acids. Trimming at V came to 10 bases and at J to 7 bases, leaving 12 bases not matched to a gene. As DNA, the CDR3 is TGTGCCACAGTTCGGACAGGCCCGGGGACCCAGTACTTC. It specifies CATVRTGPGTQYF.

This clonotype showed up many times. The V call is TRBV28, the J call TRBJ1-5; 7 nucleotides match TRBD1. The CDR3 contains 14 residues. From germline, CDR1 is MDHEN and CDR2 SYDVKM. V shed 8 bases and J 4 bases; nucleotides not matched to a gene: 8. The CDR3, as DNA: TGTGCCAGCGGTCTGACAGGGAAGAATCAGCCCCAGCATTTT. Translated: CASGLTGKNQPQHF.

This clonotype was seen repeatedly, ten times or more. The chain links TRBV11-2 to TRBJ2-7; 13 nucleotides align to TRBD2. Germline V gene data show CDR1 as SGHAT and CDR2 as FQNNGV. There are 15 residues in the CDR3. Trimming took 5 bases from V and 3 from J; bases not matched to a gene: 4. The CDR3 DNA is TGTGCCAGCAGCCAGACTAGCGGGAGGAACTACGAGCAGTACTTC. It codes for CASSQTSGRNYEQYF.

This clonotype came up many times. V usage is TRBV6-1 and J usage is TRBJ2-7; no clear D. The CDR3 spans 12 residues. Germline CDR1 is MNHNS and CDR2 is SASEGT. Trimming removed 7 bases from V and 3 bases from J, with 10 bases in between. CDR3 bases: TGTGCCAGCAACAAGGACCGCTACGAGCAGTACTTC. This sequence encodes CASNKDRYEQYF.

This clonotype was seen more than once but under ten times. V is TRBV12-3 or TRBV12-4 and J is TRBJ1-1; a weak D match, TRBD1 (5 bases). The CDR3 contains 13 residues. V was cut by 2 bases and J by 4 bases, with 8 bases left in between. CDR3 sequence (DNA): TGTGCCAGCAGTTTAATACAGGCCACTGAAGCTTTCTTT. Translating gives CASSLIQATEAFF.

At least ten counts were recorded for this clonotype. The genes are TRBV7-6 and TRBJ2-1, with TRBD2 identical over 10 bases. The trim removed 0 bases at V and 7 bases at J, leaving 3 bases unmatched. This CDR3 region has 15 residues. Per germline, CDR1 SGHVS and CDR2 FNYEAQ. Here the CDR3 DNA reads TGTGCCAGCAGCTTAGCGACTAGCGGGCGGAATGAGCAGTTCTTC. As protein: CASSLATSGRNEQFF.

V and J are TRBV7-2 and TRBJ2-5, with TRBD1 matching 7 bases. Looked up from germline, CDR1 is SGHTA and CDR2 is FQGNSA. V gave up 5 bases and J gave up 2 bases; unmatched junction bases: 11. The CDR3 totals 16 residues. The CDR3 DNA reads TGTGCCAGCAGCCGATTCGGACAGGTCCCTCAAGAGACCCAGTACTTC. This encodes CASSRFGQVPQETQYF.

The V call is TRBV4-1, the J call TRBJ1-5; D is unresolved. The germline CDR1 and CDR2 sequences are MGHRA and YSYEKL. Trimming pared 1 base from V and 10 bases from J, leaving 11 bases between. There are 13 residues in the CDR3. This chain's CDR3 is CASSQGTLDPQHF. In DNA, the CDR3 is TGCGCCAGCAGCCAAGGGACCCTAGATCCCCAGCATTTT.

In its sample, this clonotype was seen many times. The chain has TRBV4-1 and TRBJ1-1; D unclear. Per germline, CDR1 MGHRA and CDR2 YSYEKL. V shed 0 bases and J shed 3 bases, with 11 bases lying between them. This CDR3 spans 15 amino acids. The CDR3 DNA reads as TGCGCCAGCAGCCAAGATTCGAGGAGGGACACTGAAGCTTTCTTT. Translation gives CASSQDSRRDTEAFF.